Listed below are T cell receptor beta chains from one sample, sequenced in a study of T cells in Graves' hyperthyroidism and ophthalmopathy. TCRdb itself ran the multiplex PCR reads through MiXCR, one entry per CDR3 protein. The data show around 500,000 distinct CDR3 sequences, about 16% seen once. The specimen was blood. The receptors here all came from a woman aged 30 to 39 with Graves' ophthalmopathy. Each CDR3 is given with its conserved first and last residue. Each record gives: V gene, J gene, D gene, clone size, CDR3 DNA, CDR3 protein. A D gene is named only where the DNA matches it firmly. Some rows mark clone size as missing; the rest say once, few, many or name a class of expanded clone.

TRBV28	TRBJ2-1	TRBD2	-	TGTGCCAGCAGTGCCCACACTAGCGGGAGTACTGAGCAGTTCTTC	CASSAHTSGSTEQFF
TRBV28	TRBJ2-3	TRBD1	many	TGTGCCAGCAGCTGGGACAGGGGATCAGATACGCAGTATTTT	CASSWDRGSDTQYF
TRBV6-5	TRBJ1-1	-	-	TGTGCCAGCAGTTACCCAGGGGAAGCTTTCTTT	CASSYPGEAFF
TRBV20-1	TRBJ2-2	TRBD2	many	TGCAGTGCCGTGACTAGCGGGAGGGCCGCCGGGGAGCTGTTTTTT	CSAVTSGRAAGELFF
TRBV28	TRBJ2-7	-	many	TGTGCCTCAATCAACGAGCAGTACTTC	CASINEQYF
TRBV20-1	TRBJ2-3	-	many	TGCAGTGCTATTGGGACAACCAGGAGGGAGGAATCAGATACGCAGTATTTT	CSAIGTTRREESDTQYF
TRBV20-1	TRBJ2-6	-	few	TGCAGTGCTAGAGGGCTAAACTCTGGGGCCAACGTCCTGACTTTC	CSARGLNSGANVLTF
TRBV5-5	TRBJ2-5	TRBD1	-	TGTGCCAGCAGCTGGAGGACAGGGGATGAGACCCAGTACTTC	CASSWRTGDETQYF
TRBV5-5	TRBJ1-5	-	-	TGTGCCAGCAGCTCCCAACTGAATCAGCCCCAGCATTTT	CASSSQLNQPQHF
TRBV7-9	TRBJ2-3	-	few	TGTGCCAGCAGCCCGAGACAGGGGAGGGCGGATACGCAGTATTTT	CASSPRQGRADTQYF
TRBV9	TRBJ1-3	-	-	TGTGCCAGCAGTGATACAGGCTCTGGAAACACCATATATTTT	CASSDTGSGNTIYF
TRBV18	TRBJ2-3	-	many	TGTGCCAGCTCACCTCGTATGGGCACAGATACGCAGTATTTT	CASSPRMGTDTQYF
TRBV7-2	TRBJ2-1	-	many	TGTGCCAGCAGCTCACCTACCCGCGGGGAAATCAGCTCCTACAATGAGCAGTTCTTC	CASSSPTRGEISSYNEQFF
TRBV11-2	TRBJ2-7	TRBD1	many	TGTGCCAGCAGGGACGGGACAGGGGGTTTCAAAAGAGTGTACGAGCAGTACTTC	CASRDGTGGFKRVYEQYF
TRBV7-6	TRBJ2-5	TRBD1	-	TGTGCCAGCAGCGCTGACAGGGGCAGGTACCAAGAGACCCAGTACTTC	CASSADRGRYQETQYF
TRBV18	TRBJ2-5	-	many	TGTGCCAGCTCACCACCGACCGTAAGGGAGACCCAGTACTTC	CASSPPTVRETQYF
TRBV27	TRBJ2-7	TRBD2	few	TGTGCCAGCAGCGCATACGGGGTAGCGGGCGAGCAGTACTTC	CASSAYGVAGEQYF
TRBV12-3/TRBV12-4	TRBJ2-1	TRBD2	many	TGTGCCAGCAGTTTGGCCGGGACTATCAGCAATGAGCAGTTCTTC	CASSLAGTISNEQFF
TRBV7-3	TRBJ2-2	TRBD2	-	TGTGCCAGCAGCTTGTTAGCGGGAGCCAAGAACACCGGGGAGCCGTTTTTT	CASSLLAGAKNTGEPFF
TRBV19	TRBJ1-5	-	few	TGTGCCAGTAGCCCTCCTGATTTGGGTTGGGATCAGCCCCAGCATTTT	CASSPPDLGWDQPQHF
TRBV29-1	TRBJ1-1	TRBD1	many	TGCAGCGTTGACAATAACAGGGGGAACACTGAAGCTTTCTTT	CSVDNNRGNTEAFF
TRBV10-3	TRBJ2-2	-	few	TGTGCCATCAACGACCCTTTGAGGGCGGCCGCAGGTGGGGAGCTGTTTTTT	CAINDPLRAAAGGELFF
TRBV30	TRBJ2-2	-	many	TGTGCCTGGACGGGTCAGAACACCGGGGAGCTGTTTTTT	CAWTGQNTGELFF
TRBV19	TRBJ1-1	-	-	TGTGCCAGTAGTCTCCCGCGGGGGGCCAAGAACACTGAAGCTTTCTTT	CASSLPRGAKNTEAFF
TRBV28	TRBJ1-1	-	-	TGTGCCGGCAGTTTTGGCAGAAACACTGAAGCTTTCTTT	CAGSFGRNTEAFF
TRBV20-1	TRBJ2-7	TRBD2	-	TGCAGTGCCCAGACTAGCGGACTCTTCTACGAGCAGTACTTC	CSAQTSGLFYEQYF
TRBV30	TRBJ2-7	TRBD1	few	TGTGCCTGGAGTGTGGGGGGACAGGTCAACGAGCAGTACTTC	CAWSVGGQVNEQYF
TRBV28	TRBJ1-4	-	-	TGTGCCAGCAGTGCGGCGGAGACGGGCAAAAATGAAAAACTGTTTTTT	CASSAAETGKNEKLFF
TRBV7-3	TRBJ1-1	-	few	TGTGCCAGCTCGCGGTGGCAGCCCATGGCGGCCACTGAAGCTTTCTTT	CASSRWQPMAATEAFF
TRBV25-1	TRBJ2-5	-	-	TGTGCCAGCAGTGCAACCGGGACCGGAGGGACCCAGTACTTC	CASSATGTGGTQYF